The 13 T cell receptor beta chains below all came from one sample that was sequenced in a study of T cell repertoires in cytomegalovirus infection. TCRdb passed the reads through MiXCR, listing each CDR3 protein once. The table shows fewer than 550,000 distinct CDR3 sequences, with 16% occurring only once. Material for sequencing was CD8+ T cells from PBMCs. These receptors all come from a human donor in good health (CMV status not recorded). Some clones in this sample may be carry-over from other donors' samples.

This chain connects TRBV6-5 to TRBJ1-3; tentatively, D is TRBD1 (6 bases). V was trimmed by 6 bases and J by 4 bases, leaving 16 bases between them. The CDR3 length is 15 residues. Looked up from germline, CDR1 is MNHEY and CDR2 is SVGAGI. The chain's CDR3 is CASRIDGTIGNTIYF. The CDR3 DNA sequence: TGTGCCAGCAGAATAGATGGGACAATCGGAAACACCATATATTTT.

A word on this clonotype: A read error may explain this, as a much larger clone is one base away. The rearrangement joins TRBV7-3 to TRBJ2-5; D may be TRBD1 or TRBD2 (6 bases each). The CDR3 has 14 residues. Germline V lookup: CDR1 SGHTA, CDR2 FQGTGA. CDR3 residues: CPSSAGRGQETQYF. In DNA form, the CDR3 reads TGTCCCAGCAGCGCGGGAAGGGGGCAAGAGACCCAGTACTTC.

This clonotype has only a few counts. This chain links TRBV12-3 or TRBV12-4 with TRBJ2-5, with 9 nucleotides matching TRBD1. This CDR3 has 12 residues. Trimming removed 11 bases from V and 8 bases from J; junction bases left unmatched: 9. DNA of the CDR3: TGTGCCGGAGGGACAGGGTACGGTACCCAGTACTTC. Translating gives CAGGTGYGTQYF.

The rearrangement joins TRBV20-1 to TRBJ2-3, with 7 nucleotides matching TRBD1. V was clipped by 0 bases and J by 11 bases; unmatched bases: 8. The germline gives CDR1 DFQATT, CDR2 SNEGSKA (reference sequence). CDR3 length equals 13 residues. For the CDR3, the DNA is TGCAGTGCTAGAGATGGTGGGGACAGTAAGCAGTATTTT. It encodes CSARDGGDSKQYF.

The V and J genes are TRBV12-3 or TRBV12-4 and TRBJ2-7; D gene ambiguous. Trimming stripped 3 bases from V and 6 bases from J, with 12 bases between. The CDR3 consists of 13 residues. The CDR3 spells CASSFVGWAEQYF. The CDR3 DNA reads TGTGCCAGCAGTTTCGTAGGGTGGGCCGAGCAGTACTTC.

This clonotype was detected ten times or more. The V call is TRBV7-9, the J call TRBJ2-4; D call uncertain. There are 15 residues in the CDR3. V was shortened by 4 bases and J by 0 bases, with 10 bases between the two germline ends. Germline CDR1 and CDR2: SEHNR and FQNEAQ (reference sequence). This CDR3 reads CASSSPMGAKNIQYF. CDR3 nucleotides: TGTGCCAGCAGCTCCCCGATGGGAGCCAAAAACATTCAGTACTTC.

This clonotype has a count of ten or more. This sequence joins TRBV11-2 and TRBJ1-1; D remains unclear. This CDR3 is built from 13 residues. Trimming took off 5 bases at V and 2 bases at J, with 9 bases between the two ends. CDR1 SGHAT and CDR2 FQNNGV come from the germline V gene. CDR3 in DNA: TGTGCCAGCAGCATAAATCGCAACACTGAAGCTTTCTTT. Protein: CASSINRNTEAFF.

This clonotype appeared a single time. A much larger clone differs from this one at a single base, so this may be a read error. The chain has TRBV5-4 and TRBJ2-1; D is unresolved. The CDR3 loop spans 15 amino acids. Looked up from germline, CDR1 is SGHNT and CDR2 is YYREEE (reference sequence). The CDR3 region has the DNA TGTGCCAGCAGCTTCCTAGACCTGGAGAAAGATGATCAGTTCTTC. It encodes CASSFLDLEKDDQFF.

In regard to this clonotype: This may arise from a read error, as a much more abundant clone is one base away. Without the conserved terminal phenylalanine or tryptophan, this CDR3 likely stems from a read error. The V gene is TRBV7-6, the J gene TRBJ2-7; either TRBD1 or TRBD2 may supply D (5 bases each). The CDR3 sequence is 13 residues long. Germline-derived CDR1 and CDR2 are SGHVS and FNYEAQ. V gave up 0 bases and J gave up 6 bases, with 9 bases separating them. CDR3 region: CASSLAGESEQYY. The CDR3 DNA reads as TGTGCCAGCAGCTTAGCGGGGGAATCCGAGCAGTACTAC.

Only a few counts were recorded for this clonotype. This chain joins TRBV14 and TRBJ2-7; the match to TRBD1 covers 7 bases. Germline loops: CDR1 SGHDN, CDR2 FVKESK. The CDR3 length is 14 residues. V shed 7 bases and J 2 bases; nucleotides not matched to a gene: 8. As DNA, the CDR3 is TGTGCCAGCACCCGGACAGGCCAGACCTACGAGCAGTACTTC. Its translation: CASTRTGQTYEQYF.

The CDR3 DNA follows: TGTGCCAGCAGTGAAAGAGCGGGAGCTTCCGGGGAGCTGTTTTTT. Its protein product is CASSERAGASGELFF. The genes are TRBV6-1 and TRBJ2-2, with 8 bases that match TRBD2. The CDR3 loop spans 15 amino acids. With V trimmed by 2 bases and J by 6 bases, 5 bases remained unmatched. CDR1 and CDR2 (germline): MNHNS, SASEGT.

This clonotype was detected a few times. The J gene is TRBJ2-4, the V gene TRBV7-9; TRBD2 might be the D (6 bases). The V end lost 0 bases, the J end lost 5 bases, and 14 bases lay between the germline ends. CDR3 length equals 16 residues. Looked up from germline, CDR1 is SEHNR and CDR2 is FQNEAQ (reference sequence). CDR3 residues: CASSLALREHENIQYF. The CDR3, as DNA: TGTGCCAGCAGCTTAGCGCTTCGGGAGCACGAAAACATTCAGTACTTC.

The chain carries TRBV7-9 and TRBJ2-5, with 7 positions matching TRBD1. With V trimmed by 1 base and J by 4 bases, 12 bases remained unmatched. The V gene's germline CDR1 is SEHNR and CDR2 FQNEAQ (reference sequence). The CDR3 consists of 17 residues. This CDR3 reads CASSLGTRDRVRETQYF. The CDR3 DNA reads TGTGCCAGCAGCTTAGGCACCCGGGACAGAGTTAGAGAGACCCAGTACTTC.